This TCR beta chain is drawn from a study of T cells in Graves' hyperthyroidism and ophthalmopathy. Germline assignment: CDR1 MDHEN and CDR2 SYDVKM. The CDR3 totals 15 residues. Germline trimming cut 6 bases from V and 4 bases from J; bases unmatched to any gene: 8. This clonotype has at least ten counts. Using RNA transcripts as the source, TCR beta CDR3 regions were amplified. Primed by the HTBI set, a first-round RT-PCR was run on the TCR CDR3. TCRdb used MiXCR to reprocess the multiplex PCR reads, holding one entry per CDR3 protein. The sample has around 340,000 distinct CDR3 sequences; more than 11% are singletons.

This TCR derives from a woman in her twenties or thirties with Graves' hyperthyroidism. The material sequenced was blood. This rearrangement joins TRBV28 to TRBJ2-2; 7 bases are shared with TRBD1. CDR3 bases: TGTGCCAGCAGCCCTACAGACAGGGTCACCGGGGAGCTGTTTTTT. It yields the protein CASSPTDRVTGELFF. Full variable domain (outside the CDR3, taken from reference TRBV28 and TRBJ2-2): DVKVTQSSRYLVKRTGEKVFLECVQDMDHENMFWYRQDPGLGLRLIYFSYDVKMKEKGDIPEGYSVSREKKERFSLILESASTNQTSMYLCASSPTDRVTGELFFGEGSRLTVL.